The present T cell receptor beta chain was sequenced within a study of blood T cell repertoires in COVID-19. On the study more broadly: COVID-19 samples from acute and convalescent phases originated in the United States, Italy and Spain.

CDR1 and CDR2 from the germline V gene are SGHVS and FQNEAQ. CDR3 size: 16 residues. V shed 4 bases and J 2 bases; nucleotides not matched to a gene: 8. Study processing details: Researchers report that nucleated cell counts were estimated from reference gene primer amplification. Method: immunoSEQ multiplex PCR; TCRdb's copy keeps in-frame clones and lacks some. D and trimming were read from the DNA, whereas the V and J calls and clone size are those reported in that table. Of 200,000 or so clones in the sample, 80% to 90% were seen once. The receptor was derived from a man aged 50-60 years with acute or convalescent COVID-19. The specimen sequenced was peripheral blood. This sequence joins TRBV7-8 and TRBJ1-2, with TRBD1 matching over 9 bases. The CDR3 bases are TGTGCCAGCAGCTCCCCCGGGGACAGGGCCAACTATGGCTACACCTTC. Amino acid sequence: CASSSPGDRANYGYTF.